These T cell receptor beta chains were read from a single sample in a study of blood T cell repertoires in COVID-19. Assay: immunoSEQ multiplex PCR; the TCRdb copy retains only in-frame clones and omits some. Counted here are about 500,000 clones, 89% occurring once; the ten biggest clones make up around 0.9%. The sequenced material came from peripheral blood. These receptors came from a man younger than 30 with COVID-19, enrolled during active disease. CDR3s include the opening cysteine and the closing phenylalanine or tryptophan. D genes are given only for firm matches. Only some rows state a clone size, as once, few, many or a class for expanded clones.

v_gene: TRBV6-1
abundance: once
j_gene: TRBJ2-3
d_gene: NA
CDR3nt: TGTGCCAGCAGTCCCCAGGGGATGGGCACAGATACGCAGTATTTT
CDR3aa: CASSPQGMGTDTQYF

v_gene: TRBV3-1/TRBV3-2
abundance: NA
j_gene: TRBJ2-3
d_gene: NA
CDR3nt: TGTGCCAGCAGCTGGGGGACTTCATTCACAGATACGCAGTATTTT
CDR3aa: CASSWGTSFTDTQYF

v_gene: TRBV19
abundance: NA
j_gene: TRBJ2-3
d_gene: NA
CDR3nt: TGTGCCTGCCGGGACACAACAGATACGCAGTATTTT
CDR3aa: CACRDTTDTQYF

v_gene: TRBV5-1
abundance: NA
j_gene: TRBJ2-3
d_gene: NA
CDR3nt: TGCGCCAGCAGCTTGGCTAGTGCTCAGGATACGCAGTATTTT
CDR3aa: CASSLASAQDTQYF

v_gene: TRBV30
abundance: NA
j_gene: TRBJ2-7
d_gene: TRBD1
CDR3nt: TGTGCCTGGATGACGGGACAGGTCTCCTACGAGCAGTACTTC
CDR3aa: CAWMTGQVSYEQYF

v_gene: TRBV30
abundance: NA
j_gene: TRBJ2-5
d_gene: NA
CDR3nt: TGTGCCTGGAGTGTAGGAGGGGCCGAGACCCAGTACTTC
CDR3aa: CAWSVGGAETQYF

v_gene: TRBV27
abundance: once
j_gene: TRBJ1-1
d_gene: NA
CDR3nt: TGTGCCAGCAGTTTCAGGTTGAACACTGAAGCTTTCTTT
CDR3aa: CASSFRLNTEAFF

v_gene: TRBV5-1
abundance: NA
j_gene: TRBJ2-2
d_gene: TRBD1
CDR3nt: TGCGCCAGCAGCCCGGGACAGCTGTCGAACACCGGGGAGCTGTTTTTT
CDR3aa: CASSPGQLSNTGELFF

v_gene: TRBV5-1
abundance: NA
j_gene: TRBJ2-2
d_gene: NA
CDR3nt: TGCGCCAGCAGACCCGGGACTTCTAACACCGGGGAGCTGTTTTTT
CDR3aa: CASRPGTSNTGELFF

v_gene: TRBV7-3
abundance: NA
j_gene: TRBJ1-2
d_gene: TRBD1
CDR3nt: TGTGCCAGCAGCCCGACAGGGGGAGTTGGCTACACCTTC
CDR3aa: CASSPTGGVGYTF

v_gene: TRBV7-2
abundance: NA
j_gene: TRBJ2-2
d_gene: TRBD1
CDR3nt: TGTGCCAGCAGCCCTTGGACAGGATTAGCGGGGGAGCTGTTTTTT
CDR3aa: CASSPWTGLAGELFF

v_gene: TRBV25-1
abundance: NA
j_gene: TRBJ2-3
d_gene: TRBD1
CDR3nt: TGTGCCAGCAGTGTACCTGGGACAGGGAAAGATACGCAGTATTTT
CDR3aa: CASSVPGTGKDTQYF

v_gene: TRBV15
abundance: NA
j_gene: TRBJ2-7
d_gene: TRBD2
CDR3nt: TGTGCCACCAGCAGAGGGGGACTAGCGGGGGTCTACGAGCAGTACTTC
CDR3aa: CATSRGGLAGVYEQYF

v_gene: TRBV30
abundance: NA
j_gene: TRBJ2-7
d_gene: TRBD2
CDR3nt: TGTGCCTGGAGTCGTGTGGCGGGAGGTTCGTACGAGCAGTACTTC
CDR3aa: CAWSRVAGGSYEQYF

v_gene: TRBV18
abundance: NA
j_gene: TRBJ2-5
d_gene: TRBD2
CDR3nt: TGTGCCAGCTCAACCGGACTAGCGGGGGGGACAAGAGAGACCCAGTACTTC
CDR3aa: CASSTGLAGGTRETQYF

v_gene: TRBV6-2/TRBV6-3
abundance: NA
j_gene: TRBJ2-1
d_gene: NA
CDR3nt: TGTGCCAGCAGTCCCCATGCTAGCAGGGGCAATGAGCAGTTCTTC
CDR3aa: CASSPHASRGNEQFF

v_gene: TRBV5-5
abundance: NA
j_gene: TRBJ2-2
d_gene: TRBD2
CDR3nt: TGTGCCAGCAGCTTCAGAGGGACTACTAACACCGGGGAGCTGTTTTTT
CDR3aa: CASSFRGTTNTGELFF

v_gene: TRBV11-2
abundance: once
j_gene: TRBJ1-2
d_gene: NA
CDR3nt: TGTGCCAGCAGCTTGACAGCGAACTATGGCTACACCTTC
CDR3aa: CASSLTANYGYTF

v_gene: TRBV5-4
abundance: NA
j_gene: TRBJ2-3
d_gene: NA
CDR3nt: TGTGCCAGCAACCAGGAGGCGAGCACAGATACGCAGTATTTT
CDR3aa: CASNQEASTDTQYF